This T cell receptor (beta chain) came from a study of blood T cell repertoires in COVID-19. Study as a whole: Italy, Spain and the United States were the sources of the convalescent and acute COVID-19 samples. Sample material is recorded as cDNA or gDNA derived from T cells, B-cell-depleted T cells, or PBMCs.

Only in-frame clones appear in the TCRdb table, and some are missing; sequencing was by immunoSEQ multiplex PCR. The sample contains around 150,000 clones, around 92% of which appear only once. Germline-derived CDR1 and CDR2 are SGHTS and YDEGEE. V lost 0 bases, J lost 8 bases, and 11 bases lay in between. The length of the CDR3 is 13 residues. The source of this sequence is a man aged 60 to 75 with acute or convalescent COVID-19. Sequencing used peripheral blood. The chain is built from TRBV5-8 and TRBJ1-2; no reliable D call. The CDR3 DNA is TGTGCCAGCAGCTTGGTGAGGGATCAGGGCTACACCTTC. Its translation: CASSLVRDQGYTF.